This paragraph reports one T cell receptor beta chain. Its antigen is unknown. The data were obtained in a study of cytomegalovirus exposure and HLA in healthy donors. Background on the study: Genotyping of about 400 donors showed that around 86% belonged to the Caucasian-associated ancestry cluster.

The primer mix had 60 Vbeta and 13 Jbeta primers. Assay used: immunoSEQ multiplex PCR; TCRdb lists only in-frame clones, some missing. The table includes about 190,000 clones, roughly 80% detected once. General study points: Associated with HLA alleles at 0.05 false discovery rate in a later analysis were 16,951 TCR beta sequences. Later genetic work tied a missense DCLRE1C variant to beta-chain V and J trimming. Most CMV-associated TCR beta chains appeared HLA-restricted in a later analysis.

Germline V gene sequence: CDR1 MDHEN, CDR2 SYDVKM. This CDR3 has 16 amino acids. V dropped 3 bases and J dropped 1; count of bases not matched to a gene: 4. The sequence was obtained from a woman between 45 and 60 years old in good health and CMV-seronegative. Sequenced input: PBMCs. This chain uses TRBV28 with TRBJ2-3, with 10 bases matching TRBD1. CDR3 bases: TGTGCCAGCAGTTTGAGGACAGGGGGAGGCACAGATACGCAGTATTTT. Its protein is CASSLRTGGGTDTQYF. Using reference TRBV28 and TRBJ2-3 for the parts outside the CDR3, the full variable domain is DVKVTQSSRYLVKRTGEKVFLECVQDMDHENMFWYRQDPGLGLRLIYFSYDVKMKEKGDIPEGYSVSREKKERFSLILESASTNQTSMYLCASSLRTGGGTDTQYFGPGTRLTVL.